Presented here are 28 T cell receptor beta chains from one specimen sequenced in a study of cytomegalovirus exposure and HLA in healthy donors. In the PCR, 60 Vbeta and 13 Jbeta primers were used. Assay: immunoSEQ multiplex PCR; the TCRdb copy retains only in-frame clones and omits some. The sample holds some 190,000 clones, 74% seen once. The sample taken for sequencing was PBMCs. The receptor source for this set is a woman in her 30s in good health and CMV-seropositive.

This chain uses TRBV6-1 with TRBJ2-7, with D perhaps TRBD1 (5 bases). Trimming took off 7 bases at V and 2 bases at J, with 6 bases between the two ends. The germline V gene has CDR1 MNHNS and CDR2 SASEGT. The length of the CDR3 is 11 residues. CDR3 amino acids: CASIGAYEQYF. The DNA for the CDR3 is TGTGCCAGCATAGGGGCCTACGAGCAGTACTTC.

V gene TRBV6-1 combines with J gene TRBJ1-1; a weak D match, TRBD1 (6 bases). The CDR3 runs 14 residues. The V gene lost 6 bases and the J gene lost 4 bases, with 15 bases spanning the gap. CDR1 is MNHNS and CDR2 is SASEGT in the germline V gene. In nucleotides, the CDR3 is TGTGCCAGCAGGCGGGGGCTATCGGGCACTGAAGCTTTCTTT. This encodes CASRRGLSGTEAFF.

V and J are TRBV2 and TRBJ2-3, with D unclear. Trimming took 5 bases from V and 2 from J, leaving 11 bases between them. Germline CDR1 and CDR2: SNHLY and FYNNEI. CDR3 length: 14 residues. In DNA form, the CDR3 reads TGTGCCAGCAGTTCCAATGGCCCCACAGATACGCAGTATTTT. Translation: CASSSNGPTDTQYF.

V gene TRBV25-1 combines with J gene TRBJ1-1; 8 nucleotides align to TRBD1. CDR3 size: 13 residues. The germline V gene has CDR1 MGHDK and CDR2 SYGVNS. Trimming took 6 bases from V and 3 from J; bases not matched to a gene: 3. CDR3: CASRDRDHTEAFF. In DNA form, the CDR3 reads TGTGCCAGCAGGGACAGGGATCACACTGAAGCTTTCTTT.

The CDR3 here is CASSESGATYNEQFF. Here the CDR3 DNA reads TGTGCCAGCAGTGAATCAGGGGCGACCTACAATGAGCAGTTCTTC. The V and J genes are TRBV2 and TRBJ2-1; tentatively, D is TRBD1 (6 bases). V gave up 2 bases and J gave up 2 bases, with 10 bases separating them. This CDR3 is 15 amino acids long. Germline V gene lookup returns CDR1 SNHLY and CDR2 FYNNEI.

The chain employs TRBV4-2 and TRBJ2-7; 10 bases align to TRBD2. Germline CDR1 and CDR2: LGHNA and YNFKEQ. The CDR3 is made up of 14 amino acids. The V and J ends lost 3 bases and 3 bases, in that order; junction bases with no gene match: 2. The CDR3 DNA is TGTGCCAGCAGCCACCGGACTAGCGGCTACGAGCAGTACTTC. It is translated as CASSHRTSGYEQYF.

The chain couples TRBV28 to TRBJ2-5, with 9 positions matching TRBD2. TRBJ2-7 matches the DNA end more closely, so the J call is doubtful. Germline V CDR1 and CDR2: MDHEN, SYDVKM. This CDR3 is 13 amino acids long. CDR3 sequence: CASRAGGPYEQYF. As DNA, the CDR3 is TGTGCCAGCCGAGCGGGAGGCCCCTACGAGCAGTACTTC.

This clone came up a few times. J is TRBJ2-3 and V is TRBV5-5, with D tentatively TRBD1 (6 bases). V lost 2 bases to trimming and J lost 0 bases, with 13 bases between them. The CDR3 consists of 16 residues. Germline loops: CDR1 SGHKS, CDR2 YYEKEE (reference sequence). The CDR3 loop is CASSFVVTGSTDTQYF. CDR3 DNA sequence: TGTGCCAGCAGCTTCGTCGTGACAGGAAGCACAGATACGCAGTATTTT.

This chain connects TRBV7-9 to TRBJ1-5; TRBD1 matches at 7 bases. The CDR3 is 14 amino acids. CDR1 is SEHNR and CDR2 is FQNEAQ in the germline V gene (reference sequence). The V gene end was trimmed by 5 bases and the J gene end by 9 bases; junction bases not matched to a gene: 10. CDR3: CASSPGQTMWPQHF. The CDR3 coding sequence is TGTGCCAGCAGCCCGGGACAGACAATGTGGCCCCAGCATTTT.

The chain couples TRBV28 to TRBJ1-1, with D unresolved. CDR3 length: 14 residues. Germline CDR1 and CDR2: MDHEN and SYDVKM. With 5 bases removed from V and 5 bases from J, the gap between germline ends came to 15 bases. CDR3 nucleotides: TGTGCCAGCAGTCCGGCTGGATGGGAGACTGAAGCTTTCTTT. This translates into CASSPAGWETEAFF.

Regarding this clone: The germline gene is not matched at one end of the junction; a read error may be the cause. Other DNA sequences within the sample encode an identical CDR3. The chain recombines TRBV6-1 with TRBJ2-7; 9 bases are a match to TRBD1. There are 14 residues in the CDR3. Germline V CDR1 and CDR2: MNHNS, SASEGT. The CDR3 protein is CASRRTGVDYEQYF. The CDR3 bases are TGTGCTAGCAGGCGGACAGGGGTCGACTACGAGCAGTACTTC.

The chain is built from TRBV5-1 and TRBJ2-7; TRBD1 agrees at 7 bases. The CDR3 is made up of 16 amino acids. V dropped 4 bases and J dropped 7; count of bases not matched to a gene: 17. Germline CDR1 reads SGHRS; CDR2 reads YFSETQ. CDR3 in amino acids: CASSPQAGGIPGEQYF. CDR3 nucleotides: TGCGCCAGCAGCCCCCAGGCAGGGGGAATTCCGGGGGAGCAGTACTTC.

This clone was observed a few times. The genes are TRBV5-4 and TRBJ2-3, with D unclear. V was trimmed by 4 bases and J by 0 bases, leaving 15 bases between them. CDR1 and CDR2 (germline): SGHNT, YYREEE (reference sequence). The CDR3 is 16 residues long. The CDR3 here is CASSQEETGSTDTQYF. CDR3 DNA: TGTGCCAGCAGCCAAGAGGAGACTGGGAGCACAGATACGCAGTATTTT.

J is TRBJ2-7 and V is TRBV5-1; 7 bases are shared with TRBD2. Germline-derived CDR1 and CDR2 are SGHRS and YFSETQ. The CDR3 has 15 residues. The V segment lost 5 bases and the J segment 0 bases; nucleotides outside the gene matches: 8. This CDR3 is CASRGGWGSSYEQYF. The CDR3 DNA is TGCGCCAGCAGGGGGGGGTGGGGGAGCTCCTACGAGCAGTACTTC.

The chain couples TRBV13 to TRBJ2-1; 8 bases match TRBD2. CDR3 length equals 15 residues. The germline V gene encodes CDR1 PRHDT and CDR2 FYEKMQ (reference sequence). J lost 8 bases, V lost 0 bases, and 6 bases had no gene match. CDR3 amino acids: CASSLGGASGYEQFF. The CDR3 bases are TGTGCCAGCAGCTTAGGGGGAGCTAGCGGGTATGAGCAGTTCTTC.

J is TRBJ2-7 and V is TRBV19; D perhaps matches TRBD1 (6 bases). The CDR3 runs 15 residues. V was trimmed by 3 bases and J by 1 base, leaving 13 bases between them. The germline gives CDR1 LNHDA, CDR2 SQIVND (reference sequence). This CDR3 is CASSITLDSSYEQYF. CDR3 nucleotide sequence: TGTGCCAGTAGTATTACCCTGGACAGTTCCTACGAGCAGTACTTC. Supplemented by reference TRBV19 and TRBJ2-7, the full variable domain reads DGGITQSPKYLFRKEGQNVTLSCEQNLNHDAMYWYRQDPGQGLRLIYYSQIVNDFQKGDIAEGYSVSREKKESFPLTVTSAQKNPTAFYLCASSITLDSSYEQYFGPGTRLTVT.

The chain uses TRBV6-5 and TRBJ1-2; 9 nucleotides align to TRBD1. V lost 0 bases to trimming and J lost 8 bases; unmatched junction nucleotides: 7. Germline assignment: CDR1 MNHEY and CDR2 SVGAGI. The CDR3 totals 15 residues. CDR3 coding DNA: TGTGCCAGCAGTTACTCGACTGGGACAGGGTTGGGCTACACCTTC. Its translation is CASSYSTGTGLGYTF.

V usage is TRBV2 and J usage is TRBJ2-7, with 8 bases aligning to TRBD2. J lost 2 bases, V lost 1 base, and 13 bases had no gene match. This CDR3 is built from 18 residues. Germline V gives CDR1 SNHLY, CDR2 FYNNEI. CDR3 amino acids: CASSEVDIAGLPAYEQYF. The CDR3 DNA reads as TGTGCCAGCAGTGAAGTGGACATAGCGGGATTACCGGCCTACGAGCAGTACTTC.

The chain couples TRBV2 to TRBJ1-1; 8 nucleotides line up with TRBD1. Germline trimming cut 6 bases from V and 1 base from J; bases unmatched to any gene: 1. The CDR3 is 13 amino acids. Germline V gene data show CDR1 as SNHLY and CDR2 as FYNNEI. The CDR3 DNA follows: TGTGCCAGCAGAACAGGGGGGAACACTGAAGCTTTCTTT. Amino acids: CASRTGGNTEAFF.

The genes are TRBV5-4 and TRBJ1-1; maybe TRBD1 (5 bases). The CDR3 has 14 residues. Germline V gene sequence: CDR1 SGHNT, CDR2 YYREEE (reference sequence). Trimming took 2 bases from V and 5 from J, leaving 13 bases between them. The CDR3 here is CASSFFREGTEAFF. The CDR3 DNA reads as TGTGCCAGCAGCTTTTTCCGGGAGGGGACTGAAGCTTTCTTT.

There are a few counts of this clone. The chain combines TRBV27 with TRBJ2-7; 9 bases map to TRBD2. Germline CDR1 and CDR2: MNHEY and SMNVEV (reference sequence). This CDR3 region has 15 residues. Trimming took 5 bases from V and 3 from J; bases not matched to a gene: 8. CDR3 loop: CASSPMFSGSYEQYF. The CDR3, as DNA: TGTGCCAGCAGTCCAATGTTTAGCGGGAGCTACGAGCAGTACTTC.

The chain links TRBV28 to TRBJ1-2; possibly TRBD1 for D (6 bases). The CDR3 is made up of 14 amino acids. Germline CDR1 reads MDHEN; CDR2 reads SYDVKM. Trimming stripped 5 bases from V and 8 bases from J, with 18 bases between. CDR3 nucleotide sequence: TGTGCCAGCAGTCTTACGACAGGAAAATTCGGCTACACCTTC. Protein: CASSLTTGKFGYTF.

This chain connects TRBV11-2 to TRBJ2-5; D is uncertain. Germline V gene sequence: CDR1 SGHAT, CDR2 FQNNGV. This CDR3 spans 13 amino acids. V was pared by 3 bases and J by 2 bases, with 7 bases between. CDR3 bases: TGTGCCAGCAGCTTTGCGGATCAAGAGACCCAGTACTTC. Protein sequence: CASSFADQETQYF.

The gene calls are TRBV20-1 and TRBJ1-2; weak D call: TRBD1 (5 bases). V lost 6 bases to trimming and J lost 6 bases, with 11 bases between them. The CDR3 is 11 amino acids. Germline V lookup: CDR1 DFQATT, CDR2 SNEGSKA (reference sequence). The CDR3 reads CSARRQNGYTF. The DNA of the CDR3 is TGCAGTGCCCGGCGACAGAATGGCTACACCTTC.

This chain links TRBV5-1 with TRBJ2-3; possible D gene TRBD1, 7 bases. V gave up 4 bases and J gave up 4 bases, with 16 bases separating them. The CDR3 spans 15 residues. Looked up from germline, CDR1 is SGHRS and CDR2 is YFSETQ. CDR3 region: CASSPRQGGADTQYF. The DNA for the CDR3 is TGCGCCAGCAGCCCCCGACAGGGAGGAGCAGATACGCAGTATTTT.

The chain is built from TRBV7-9 and TRBJ2-7; 10 bases are a match to TRBD2. The CDR3 totals 15 residues. Germline CDR1 SEHNR, CDR2 FQNEAQ (reference sequence). J was trimmed by 5 bases and V by 5 bases; bases with no gene match: 9. CDR3 DNA: TGTGCCAGCAGCCCCCCTAGCGGGAGAGGCCACGAGCAGTACTTC. This codes for CASSPPSGRGHEQYF.

This sequence joins TRBV7-9 and TRBJ1-1; D not resolved. Per the germline V gene, CDR1 is SEHNR and CDR2 is FQNEAQ (reference sequence). The CDR3 contains 14 residues. V was clipped by 4 bases and J by 8 bases, with 17 bases between them. The CDR3 DNA reads as TGTGCCAGCAGCTCACCCTTCTCCAGATCAGAAGCTTTCTTT. This translates into CASSSPFSRSEAFF.

The count of this clone is one. The rearrangement links TRBV14 to TRBJ2-3, with 12 bases identical to TRBD2. In germline, CDR1 is SGHDN, CDR2 FVKESK. The CDR3 is 17 residues long. Trimming took 0 bases from V and 4 from J; bases not matched to a gene: 5. Written as DNA, the CDR3 is TGTGCCAGCAGCCAAGATAGACTAGCGGGAGCCCCAGATACGCAGTATTTT. This encodes CASSQDRLAGAPDTQYF.